Below are 9 T cell receptor beta chains sequenced from a single sample in a study of T cell changes during pregnancy in multiple sclerosis (dated by TCRdb to the late 2010s). The library was produced with the immunoSEQ multiplex PCR assay. This immuneACCESS table, as held by TCRdb, lists in-frame sequences with V and J called but not all clones. Of the missing ones, under half trace to an unresolved V gene in checked studies; the others have no known cause. Here the sample has about 44,000 clones; 85% to 90% occur a single time. About 0.6% of the sample lies in the top ten. Here the sequenced sample was CD4+ T cells from peripheral blood mononuclear cells, taken in the first trimester of pregnancy. These receptors all stem from a female donor with multiple sclerosis, enrolled in a pregnancy study.

The V and J genes are TRBV10-2 and TRBJ1-1; 9 nucleotides line up with TRBD1. V was clipped by 8 bases and J by 0 bases; unmatched bases: 7. Germline V lookup: CDR1 WSHSY, CDR2 SAAADI. This CDR3 is built from 15 residues. The CDR3 bases are TGCGCCAGCTTCGGGACAGGGATTATGAACACTGAAGCTTTCTTT. Its protein is CASFGTGIMNTEAFF.

The chain carries TRBV10-2 and TRBJ2-7, with 9 bases aligning to TRBD2. The length of the CDR3 is 15 residues. V trimming: 2 bases; J trimming: 5 bases; junction bases outside the gene matches: 7. Germline V gives CDR1 WSHSY, CDR2 SAAADI. The CDR3 here is CASSELSGRIDEQYF. The CDR3 DNA sequence: TGCGCCAGCAGTGAGCTTAGCGGGAGAATCGACGAGCAGTACTTC.

V and J are TRBV9 and TRBJ1-2; tentatively, D is TRBD1 (6 bases). The CDR3 runs to 15 residues. In germline, CDR1 is SGDLS, CDR2 YYNGEE. The germline V and J ends were trimmed by 3 bases and 5 bases, with 17 bases remaining between them. The CDR3 loop reads CASSGTATFEYGYTF. The DNA for the CDR3 is TGTGCCAGCAGCGGGACAGCGACATTTGAGTATGGCTACACCTTC.

V usage is TRBV4-3 and J usage is TRBJ2-2; 8 positions match TRBD2. Germline loops: CDR1 LGHNA, CDR2 YSLEER. Trimming removed 0 bases from V and 7 bases from J; junction bases left unmatched: 4. The CDR3 runs 15 residues. The CDR3 sequence is CASSQESAGVGELFF. The DNA for the CDR3 is TGCGCCAGCAGCCAAGAGTCAGCGGGAGTCGGGGAGCTGTTTTTT.

The chain combines TRBV5-4 with TRBJ2-7; D perhaps matches TRBD1 (6 bases). Deletions cut 3 bases from V and 6 bases from J, with 28 bases between. This CDR3 has 18 residues. From germline, CDR1 is SGHNT and CDR2 YYREEE (reference sequence). CDR3 loop: CASSSLDAWGSRQVEQYF. The CDR3 bases are TGTGCCAGCAGCTCTTTGGACGCCTGGGGTTCCCGACAGGTCGAGCAGTACTTC.

The chain carries TRBV28 and TRBJ1-1, with D tentatively TRBD1 (5 bases). The germline CDR1 and CDR2 sequences are MDHEN and SYDVKM. The CDR3 consists of 12 residues. With 10 bases removed from V and 1 base from J, the gap between germline ends came to 10 bases. In DNA, the CDR3 is TGTGCCACTTGGGGCCCGAACACTGAAGCTTTCTTT. This gives the protein CATWGPNTEAFF. The whole variable domain, remainder taken from reference TRBV28 and TRBJ1-1, is DVKVTQSSRYLVKRTGEKVFLECVQDMDHENMFWYRQDPGLGLRLIYFSYDVKMKEKGDIPEGYSVSREKKERFSLILESASTNQTSMYLCATWGPNTEAFFGQGTRLTVV.

This clone was detected only once. The rearrangement uses TRBV4-2 and TRBJ1-2; D perhaps matches TRBD1 (5 bases). Germline assignment: CDR1 LGHNA and CDR2 YNFKEQ. The ends were cut back, 0 bases at V and 4 bases at J, with 18 bases in the middle. This CDR3 contains 17 residues. CDR3 DNA: TGTGCCAGCAGCCAAGATAGTAGGACAAACATAGGCTATGGCTACACCTTC. It translates to CASSQDSRTNIGYGYTF.

This clone was seen once. The CDR3, as DNA: TGTGCCTGGGGAACTGGGACAGGGCTTCGGAGGGAGCAGTACTTC. It is translated as CAWGTGTGLRREQYF. This sequence joins TRBV30 and TRBJ2-7, with TRBD1 identical over 9 bases. Germline V gene lookup returns CDR1 GTSNPN and CDR2 SVGIG (reference sequence). The CDR3 contains 15 residues. V lost 5 bases to trimming and J lost 7 bases; unmatched junction nucleotides: 15. Variable domain in full (rest from reference TRBV30 and TRBJ2-7): SQTIHQWPATLVQPVGSPLSLECTVEGTSNPNLYWYRQAAGRGLQLLFYSVGIGQISSEVPQNLSASRPQDRQFILSSKKLLLSDSGFYLCAWGTGTGLRREQYFGPGTRLTVT.

As DNA, the CDR3 is TGCGCCAGCAGCTTGGGGGACCTGCGTACAGGGGAGCAGTTCTTC. Translation: CASSLGDLRTGEQFF. This chain connects TRBV5-1 to TRBJ2-1; possibly TRBD1 for D (6 bases). CDR3 length: 15 residues. V was shortened by 0 bases and J by 10 bases, with 17 bases between the two germline ends. Looked up from germline, CDR1 is SGHRS and CDR2 is YFSETQ.